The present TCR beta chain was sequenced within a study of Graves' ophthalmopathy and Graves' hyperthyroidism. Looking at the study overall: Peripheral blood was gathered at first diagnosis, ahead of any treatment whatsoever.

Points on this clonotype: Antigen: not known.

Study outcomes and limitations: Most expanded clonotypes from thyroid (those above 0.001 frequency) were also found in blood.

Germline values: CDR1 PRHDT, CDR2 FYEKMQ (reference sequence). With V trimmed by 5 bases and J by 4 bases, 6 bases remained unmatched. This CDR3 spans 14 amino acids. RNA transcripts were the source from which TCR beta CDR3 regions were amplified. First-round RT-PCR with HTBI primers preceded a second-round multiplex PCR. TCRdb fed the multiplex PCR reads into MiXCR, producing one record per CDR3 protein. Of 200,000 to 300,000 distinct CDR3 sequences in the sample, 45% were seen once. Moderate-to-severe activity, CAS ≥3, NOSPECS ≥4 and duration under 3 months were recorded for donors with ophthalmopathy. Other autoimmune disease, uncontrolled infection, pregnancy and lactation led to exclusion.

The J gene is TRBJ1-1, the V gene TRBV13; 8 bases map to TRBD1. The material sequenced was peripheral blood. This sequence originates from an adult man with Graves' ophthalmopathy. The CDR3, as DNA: TGTGCCAGCAGCAAGGCAGGGGGCGCCACTGAAGCTTTCTTT. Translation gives CASSKAGGATEAFF. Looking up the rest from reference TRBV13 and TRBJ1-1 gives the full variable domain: AAGVIQSPRHLIKEKRETATLKCYPIPRHDTVYWYQQGPGQDPQFLISFYEKMQSDKGSIPDRFSAQQFSDYHSELNMSSLELGDSALYFCASSKAGGATEAFFGQGTRLTVV.